This T cell receptor (beta chain) was documented in a study of cytomegalovirus exposure and HLA in healthy donors. General observations from the study: The analysis excluded some indistinguishable V segments, including TRBV6-2 and TRBV6-3.

The PCR was carried out with 60 Vbeta primers and 13 Jbeta primers. TCRdb's table, derived via immunoSEQ multiplex PCR, lists solely in-frame clones and lacks some. The sample has fewer than 200,000 clones, approximately 80% seen once. Turning to this clone: What it binds is not known.

Looked up from germline, CDR1 is MDHEN and CDR2 is SYDVKM. V lost 5 bases and J lost 4; bases outside the gene matches: 5. The CDR3 is 15 residues long. The sequenced sample consisted of PBMCs. The source is a woman in her thirties in good health and CMV-seronegative. The J gene is TRBJ1-2, the V gene TRBV28; 12 positions agree with TRBD1. The CDR3 coding sequence is TGTGCCAGCAGTCCGGGGGGACAGGGGGCCTATGGCTACACCTTC. Protein sequence: CASSPGGQGAYGYTF.